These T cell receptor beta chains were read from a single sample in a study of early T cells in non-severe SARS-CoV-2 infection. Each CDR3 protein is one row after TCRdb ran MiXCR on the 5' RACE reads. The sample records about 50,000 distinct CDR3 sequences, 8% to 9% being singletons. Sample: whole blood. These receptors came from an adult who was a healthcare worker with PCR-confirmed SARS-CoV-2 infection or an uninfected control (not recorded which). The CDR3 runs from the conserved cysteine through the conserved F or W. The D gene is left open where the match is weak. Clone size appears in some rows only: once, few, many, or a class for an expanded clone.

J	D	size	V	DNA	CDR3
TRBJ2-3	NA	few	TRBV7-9	TGTGCCAGCAGCTCAGACAGGCTCACAGATACGCAGTATTTT	CASSSDRLTDTQYF
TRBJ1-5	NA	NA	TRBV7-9	TGTGCCAGCAGCGCGGGGGTAGCTCAGCCCCAGCATTTT	CASSAGVAQPQHF
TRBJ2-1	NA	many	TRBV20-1	TGCAGTGCTAGTTGGGGGAATGAGCAGTTCTTC	CSASWGNEQFF
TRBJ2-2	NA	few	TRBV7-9	TGTGCCAGCAGCTTAGATCTTTCCACCGGGGAGCTGTTTTTT	CASSLDLSTGELFF
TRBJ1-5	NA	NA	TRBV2	TGTGCCAGCAGGACGGGACCGGATCAGCCCCAGCATTTT	CASRTGPDQPQHF
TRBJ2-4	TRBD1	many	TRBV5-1	TGCGCCAGCAGCTTGGGGGACAGGGGTGAGAGGAACATTCAGTACTTC	CASSLGDRGERNIQYF
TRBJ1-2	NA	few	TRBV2	TGTGCCAGCAGTGAAGCCGGGTGGGGCTACACCTTC	CASSEAGWGYTF
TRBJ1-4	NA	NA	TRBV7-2	TGTGCCAGCAGCATCAGCCCCAATGAAAAACTGTTTTTT	CASSISPNEKLFF
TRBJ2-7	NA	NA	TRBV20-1	TGCAGTGCCAGAGACGTGGAACCTCCTAAGCAGTACTTC	CSARDVEPPKQYF
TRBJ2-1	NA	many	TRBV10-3	TGTGCCATCAGTGTAGGACAGACTACAACTGAGCAGTTCTTC	CAISVGQTTTEQFF
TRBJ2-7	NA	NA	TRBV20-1	TGCAGTGCTAGAGATCGGGGGCAGGGCACCTACGAGCAGTACTTC	CSARDRGQGTYEQYF
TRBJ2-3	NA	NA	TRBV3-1	TGTGCCAGCAGCCTCCCCCCCGGTGCGGGAGATACGCAGTATTTT	CASSLPPGAGDTQYF
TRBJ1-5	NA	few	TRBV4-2	TGTGCCAGCAGCCAAGGACTAGGTGGGAGTGGCAATCAGCCCCAGCATTTT	CASSQGLGGSGNQPQHF
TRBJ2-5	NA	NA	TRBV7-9	TGTGCCAGCAGCCTCCCTCGCGTGCTCCAAGAGACCCAGTACTTC	CASSLPRVLQETQYF